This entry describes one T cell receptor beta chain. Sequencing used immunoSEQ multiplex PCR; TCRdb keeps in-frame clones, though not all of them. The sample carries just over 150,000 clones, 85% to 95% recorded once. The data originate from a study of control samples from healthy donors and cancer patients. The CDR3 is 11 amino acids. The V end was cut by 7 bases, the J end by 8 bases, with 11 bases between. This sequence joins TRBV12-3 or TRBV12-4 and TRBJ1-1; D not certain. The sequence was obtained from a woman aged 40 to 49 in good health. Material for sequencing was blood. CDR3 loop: CASNIRGEAFF. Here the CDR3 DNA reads TGTGCCAGCAATATAAGAGGAGAAGCTTTCTTT.